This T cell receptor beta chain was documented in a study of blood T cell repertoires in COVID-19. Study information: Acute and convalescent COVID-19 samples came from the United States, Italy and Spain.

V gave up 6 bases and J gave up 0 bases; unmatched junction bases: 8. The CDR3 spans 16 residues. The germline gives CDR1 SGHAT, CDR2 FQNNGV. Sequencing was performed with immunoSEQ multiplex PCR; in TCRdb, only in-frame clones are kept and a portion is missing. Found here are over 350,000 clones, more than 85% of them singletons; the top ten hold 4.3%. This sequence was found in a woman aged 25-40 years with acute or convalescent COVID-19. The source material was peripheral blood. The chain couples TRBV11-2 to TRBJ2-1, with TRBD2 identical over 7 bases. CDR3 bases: TGTGCCAGCAGTTCCCGGGGGGATAGCTCCTACAATGAGCAGTTCTTC. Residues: CASSSRGDSSYNEQFF.